This T cell receptor beta chain appears in the sequencing data of a study of technical replicates of blood from a handful of donors. The protocol was immunoSEQ multiplex PCR, while the TCRdb copy is restricted to in-frame clones and leaves out a portion. The table lists tens of thousands of clones, approximately 92% of them singletons. The CDR3 consists of 13 residues. The germline V and J ends were trimmed by 2 bases and 3 bases, with 10 bases remaining between them. The germline V gene encodes CDR1 GTSNPN and CDR2 SVGIG (reference sequence). This clone was seen a handful of times. The TCR sequence derives from a human donor in good health. The sequenced sample was T cells isolated from PBMCs. The chain joins TRBV30 to TRBJ1-1, with TRBD1 as a possible D gene (5 bases). CDR3 in amino acids: CAWSWGGHTEAFF. The CDR3 DNA is TGTGCCTGGAGTTGGGGCGGTCACACTGAAGCTTTCTTT.